These 31 T cell receptor beta chains came from one sample sequenced in a study of identical twins. TCRdb reprocessed the 5' RACE reads with MiXCR, giving one entry per CDR3 protein. This table holds some 230,000 distinct CDR3 sequences, 5% to 7% found once. This sample also belongs to another study, concerning T cells expressing NK-cell markers.

Material for sequencing was CD8+ T cells sorted from blood. These receptors were collected from a woman aged 18-29 years in good health.

This clonotype was detected ten times or more. The chain recombines TRBV5-1 with TRBJ2-5; no clear D gene. In germline, CDR1 is SGHRS, CDR2 YFSETQ. There are 13 residues in the CDR3. Trimming shortened V by 0 bases and J by 4 bases, and 7 bases separated the two germline ends. CDR3 region: CASSLGVGETQYF. In DNA, the CDR3 is TGCGCCAGCAGCTTGGGTGTTGGAGAGACCCAGTACTTC.

The sample holds a few counts of this clonotype. This chain connects TRBV12-3 or TRBV12-4 to TRBJ2-7, with 8 bases lining up with TRBD1. Trimming took 4 bases from V and 8 from J; bases not matched to a gene: 10. This CDR3 has 14 amino acids. As DNA, the CDR3 is TGTGCCAGCAGTTCCGGGACAGGATCTACTAAGCAGTACTTC. Encoded protein: CASSSGTGSTKQYF.

Here the CDR3 DNA reads TGTGCCAGCAGCTTGGGCCCTGACACGGGCTACGAGCAGTACTTC. Amino acids: CASSLGPDTGYEQYF. This chain joins TRBV5-6 and TRBJ2-7, with D uncertain. V shed 0 bases and J shed 3 bases, with 13 bases lying between them. This CDR3 is built from 15 residues. Per the germline V gene, CDR1 is SGHDT and CDR2 is YYEEEE.

The V gene is TRBV7-9, the J gene TRBJ2-5; no clear D gene. The V gene's germline CDR1 is SEHNR and CDR2 FQNEAQ (reference sequence). CDR3 size: 14 residues. V was cut by 4 bases and J by 0 bases, with 9 bases left in between. The chain's CDR3 is CASSSSGHQETQYF. The CDR3 nucleotides read TGTGCCAGCAGCTCGTCGGGCCACCAAGAGACCCAGTACTTC.

This clonotype came up a few times. This chain connects TRBV3-1 to TRBJ2-5; D may be TRBD2 (6 bases). This CDR3 has 19 amino acids. V lost 0 bases and J 5 bases, leaving 25 bases between the germline ends. In germline, CDR1 is LGHDT, CDR2 YNNKEL (reference sequence). CDR3 sequence: CASSQDGLSGDSLGETQYF. As DNA, the CDR3 is TGTGCCAGCAGCCAAGATGGACTCTCCGGGGACTCCCTGGGGGAGACCCAGTACTTC.

In its sample, this clonotype was seen many times. The chain employs TRBV12-3 or TRBV12-4 and TRBJ2-1, with D maybe TRBD2 (6 bases). This CDR3 region has 13 residues. With 5 bases removed from V and 9 bases from J, the gap between germline ends came to 14 bases. The CDR3 here is CASSRPGVGEQFF. CDR3 nucleotide sequence: TGTGCCAGCAGTCGCCCGGGAGTTGGTGAGCAGTTCTTC.

This chain's CDR3 is CASSAQGRDTIYF. In nucleotides, the CDR3 is TGTGCCAGCAGCGCACAGGGGCGGGACACCATATATTTT. This sequence joins TRBV9 and TRBJ1-3; 7 bases map to TRBD1. The CDR3 contains 13 residues. Losses at the gene ends were 3 bases for V and 8 bases for J; bases not matched to a gene: 5. Germline V gene lookup returns CDR1 SGDLS and CDR2 YYNGEE.

This clonotype was seen at least ten times. This sequence joins TRBV9 and TRBJ2-7; the match to TRBD1 covers 7 bases. The CDR3 is made up of 14 amino acids. The V gene's germline CDR1 is SGDLS and CDR2 YYNGEE. With V trimmed by 3 bases and J by 2 bases, 5 bases remained unmatched. The CDR3 is CASSETGTAYEQYF. In DNA, the CDR3 is TGTGCCAGCAGCGAGACAGGGACCGCCTACGAGCAGTACTTC.

This clonotype was counted many times. The chain links TRBV7-8 to TRBJ2-1, with D perhaps matching TRBD1 or TRBD2 (6 bases each). With 3 bases removed from V and 3 bases from J, the gap between germline ends came to 15 bases. The CDR3 extends over 16 amino acids. In germline, CDR1 is SGHVS, CDR2 FQNEAQ. CDR3 in DNA: TGTGCCAGCAGCTTTGCGAGGGGGGCTTACTACAATGAGCAGTTCTTC. Amino acid sequence: CASSFARGAYYNEQFF.

V usage is TRBV7-6 and J usage is TRBJ1-1, with TRBD1 matching 9 bases. CDR3 length: 14 residues. The junction had 5 bases not matched to a gene; V was cut back by 4 bases and J by 5 bases. The germline V gene has CDR1 SGHVS and CDR2 FNYEAQ. CDR3 DNA: TGTGCCAGCAGCTCCGACAGGGGGGGGACTGAAGCTTTCTTT. This encodes CASSSDRGGTEAFF.

This clonotype was observed many times. The J gene is TRBJ2-7, the V gene TRBV19, with no clear D. The V and J ends lost 1 base and 6 bases respectively, with 4 bases between them. The CDR3 contains 11 residues. CDR1 is LNHDA, CDR2 SQIVND, per germline (reference sequence). DNA for the CDR3: TGTGCCAGTAGTATAGGGGGCGAGCAGTACTTC. Protein: CASSIGGEQYF.

This clonotype has a handful of counts. The chain recombines TRBV11-3 with TRBJ1-1, with 7 positions matching TRBD1. The trim removed 5 bases at V and 4 bases at J, leaving 7 bases unmatched. The CDR3 is made up of 14 amino acids. Per the germline V gene, CDR1 is SGHNT and CDR2 is YENEEA. The CDR3 loop is CASSVRGGSTEAFF. CDR3 nucleotides: TGTGCCAGCAGCGTCAGGGGGGGATCCACTGAAGCTTTCTTT.

At least ten counts were recorded for this clonotype. V is TRBV4-3 and J is TRBJ1-1; possible D gene TRBD1, 6 bases. CDR1 LGHNA and CDR2 YSLEER come from the germline V gene. Trimming took 0 bases from V and 3 from J, leaving 14 bases between them. The CDR3 has 16 residues. This CDR3 reads CASSQDIGGADTEAFF. CDR3 nucleotides: TGCGCCAGCAGCCAAGATATCGGGGGGGCGGACACTGAAGCTTTCTTT.

This clonotype was counted between two and nine times. The chain recombines TRBV18 with TRBJ2-1, with 7 positions matching TRBD2. The CDR3 is 14 residues long. Losses at the gene ends were 4 bases for V and 9 bases for J; bases not matched to a gene: 9. The V gene's germline CDR1 is KGHSH and CDR2 LQKENI. CDR3 residues: CASSQIISSGEQFF. CDR3 sequence (DNA): TGTGCCAGCTCACAGATTATTTCTAGCGGTGAGCAGTTCTTC.

In its sample, this clonotype was seen many times. The J gene is TRBJ2-3, the V gene TRBV12-3 or TRBV12-4, with D perhaps TRBD1 or TRBD2 (6 bases each). The CDR3 spans 11 residues. Trimming took 9 bases from V and 7 from J, leaving 11 bases between them. The CDR3 DNA reads as TGTGCCAGTGGAGGGGGAAATACGCAGTATTTT. Translated, it gives CASGGGNTQYF.

Many counts were recorded for this clonotype. The chain is built from TRBV9 and TRBJ2-3; TRBD2 aligns across 7 bases. The germline gives CDR1 SGDLS, CDR2 YYNGEE. The CDR3 totals 15 residues. V was pared by 0 bases and J by 2 bases, with 3 bases of the junction left unmatched. Here the CDR3 reads CASSVGGRDTDTQYF. In DNA, the CDR3 is TGTGCCAGCAGCGTAGGTGGGAGGGACACAGATACGCAGTATTTT.

At least ten counts were recorded for this clonotype. This chain connects TRBV9 to TRBJ2-7; a possible D gene is TRBD2 (5 bases). The CDR3 is 14 amino acids. Germline V gene data show CDR1 as SGDLS and CDR2 as YYNGEE. The V and J ends lost 4 bases and 2 bases respectively, with 13 bases between them. The chain's CDR3 is CASSPSDWPYEQYF. Written as DNA, the CDR3 is TGTGCCAGCAGCCCTTCGGACTGGCCCTACGAGCAGTACTTC.

This clonotype appeared many times. This chain links TRBV14 with TRBJ2-7, with D tentatively TRBD2 (5 bases). The V and J ends lost 5 bases and 3 bases respectively, with 8 bases between them. Germline assignment: CDR1 SGHDN and CDR2 FVKESK. The CDR3 is 12 residues long. Here the CDR3 reads CASSGGHYEQYF. The CDR3 DNA follows: TGTGCCAGCAGCGGCGGGCACTACGAGCAGTACTTC.

This clonotype was observed many times. This CDR3 is CASSLFRGDGNQPQHF. In nucleotides, the CDR3 is TGTGCCAGCAGCTTGTTCCGAGGAGATGGCAATCAGCCCCAGCATTTT. The chain employs TRBV7-9 and TRBJ1-5; D ambiguous. The CDR3 has 16 residues. The ends were cut back, 3 bases at V and 2 bases at J, with 14 bases in the middle. CDR1 and CDR2 from the germline V gene are SEHNR and FQNEAQ (reference sequence).

The table lists this clonotype with a few counts. The rearrangement links TRBV6-2 or TRBV6-3 to TRBJ1-5; 7 nucleotides agree with TRBD1. J lost 1 base, V lost 3 bases, and 6 bases had no gene match. The CDR3 totals 16 residues. The germline gives CDR1 MNHEY, CDR2 SVGEGT. The CDR3 sequence is CASSYLARGSNQPQHF. As DNA, the CDR3 is TGTGCCAGCAGTTATCTTGCCAGGGGGAGCAATCAGCCCCAGCATTTT.

The chain recombines TRBV7-9 with TRBJ2-2; 11 bases are a match to TRBD2. This CDR3 comprises 16 residues. The V gene's germline CDR1 is SEHNR and CDR2 FQNEAQ (reference sequence). J was trimmed by 1 base and V by 6 bases; bases with no gene match: 4. The CDR3 nucleotides are TGTGCCAGCAGTCCCACTAGCGGGAGGAACACCGGGGAGCTGTTTTTT. It encodes CASSPTSGRNTGELFF.

The chain combines TRBV12-3 or TRBV12-4 with TRBJ1-1, with 8 bases fitting TRBD1. V was pared by 8 bases and J by 0 bases, with 5 bases of the junction left unmatched. The CDR3 extends over 14 amino acids. The DNA for the CDR3 is TGTGCCAGCGCCGGACAGGGACTGAACACTGAAGCTTTCTTT. Protein sequence: CASAGQGLNTEAFF.

The rearrangement joins TRBV29-1 to TRBJ1-1; D ambiguous. V was clipped by 0 bases and J by 9 bases, with 17 bases between them. This CDR3 has 14 residues. Germline V gene data show CDR1 as SQVTM and CDR2 as ANQGSEA. Here the CDR3 reads CSVEDPLETYQAFF. The CDR3 DNA follows: TGCAGCGTTGAAGATCCTTTAGAGACATACCAAGCTTTCTTT. The full variable domain, in which reference TRBV29-1 and TRBJ1-1 provide the parts outside the CDR3, is SAVISQKPSRDICQRGTSLTIQCQVDSQVTMMFWYRQQPGQSLTLIATANQGSEATYESGFVIDKFPISRPNLTFSTLTVSNMSPEDSSIYLCSVEDPLETYQAFFGQGTRLTVV.

This clonotype was detected only a few times. The chain joins TRBV12-3 or TRBV12-4 to TRBJ1-2, with 7 bases matching TRBD1. The V and J ends lost 0 bases and 11 bases, in that order; junction bases with no gene match: 3. The CDR3 covers 12 residues. CDR3 bases: TGTGCCAGCAGTTTAGCGGGACAGCTGTACACCTTC. Amino acid sequence: CASSLAGQLYTF.

This clonotype appeared a few times. V gene TRBV4-3 combines with J gene TRBJ2-7; unclear D gene. This CDR3 comprises 14 residues. Germline values: CDR1 LGHNA, CDR2 YSLEER. V lost 0 bases and J 2 bases, leaving 8 bases between the germline ends. The CDR3 bases are TGCGCCAGCAGCCAAGATGGGATTACCTACGAGCAGTACTTC. This sequence encodes CASSQDGITYEQYF.

The rearrangement links TRBV12-3 or TRBV12-4 to TRBJ2-4; no firm D call. This CDR3 has 16 residues. Trimming took off 5 bases at V and 7 bases at J, with 21 bases between the two ends. CDR3: CASSNKSVGLFNIQYF. The CDR3 DNA sequence: TGTGCCAGCAGTAACAAAAGCGTGGGTCTATTTAACATTCAGTACTTC.

The chain couples TRBV14 to TRBJ2-5; 9 bases fit TRBD1. Trimming took 0 bases from V and 2 from J; bases not matched to a gene: 4. The CDR3 sequence is 16 residues long. Germline loops: CDR1 SGHDN, CDR2 FVKESK. CDR3 loop: CASSQDPGQGQETQYF. CDR3 in DNA: TGTGCCAGCAGCCAAGATCCGGGACAGGGACAAGAGACCCAGTACTTC.

Written as DNA, the CDR3 is TGTGCCAGCAGTTTGGAGGGGGCTGTGGGACACTGGCCCCAGCATTTT. Translated, it gives CASSLEGAVGHWPQHF. The chain has TRBV12-3 or TRBV12-4 and TRBJ1-5, with 7 bases that match TRBD1. The CDR3 extends over 16 amino acids. V lost 3 bases, J lost 9 bases, and 14 bases stayed unmatched.

This clonotype was recorded at least ten times. This sequence joins TRBV7-2 and TRBJ2-1; the D is unclear. In germline, CDR1 is SGHTA, CDR2 FQGNSA. V lost 1 base, J lost 2 bases, and 9 bases lay in between. The CDR3 is made up of 15 amino acids. The chain's CDR3 is CASSLGRRTYNEQFF. The DNA for the CDR3 is TGTGCCAGCAGCTTAGGGCGGAGAACCTACAATGAGCAGTTCTTC.

The rearrangement joins TRBV7-8 to TRBJ2-6, with a possible D match to TRBD2 (6 bases). Germline V lookup: CDR1 SGHVS, CDR2 FQNEAQ. V lost 11 bases, J lost 8 bases, and 16 bases lay in between. The CDR3 spans 13 residues. CDR3 sequence: CAALSGTSNVLTF. For the CDR3, the DNA is TGTGCCGCACTTTCCGGGACTTCCAACGTCCTGACTTTC.

This clonotype was detected a few times. The J gene is TRBJ2-7, the V gene TRBV7-9; the D gene is possibly TRBD2 (7 bases). Trimming cost V 5 bases and J 4 bases, with 18 bases left between them. Looked up from germline, CDR1 is SEHNR and CDR2 is FQNEAQ (reference sequence). The CDR3 loop spans 15 amino acids. CDR3 nucleotide sequence: TGTGCCAGCAGCGGAGGGGGGGGAAGTTCGTACGAGCAGTACTTC. Protein: CASSGGGGSSYEQYF.